This TCR beta chain was recovered during a study of CD4 T cells in relation to SARS-CoV-2 and coronaviruses. This clone was seen once. Its antigen is unidentified. Assay used: immunoSEQ multiplex PCR; TCRdb lists only in-frame clones, some missing. Here the sample spans around 18,000 clones, approximately 75% being singletons. Trimming removed 3 bases at V and 6 bases at J, with 20 bases between. This CDR3 is 16 amino acids long. Germline CDR1 and CDR2: SGDLS and YYNGEE. The unexposed donors gave CD4+ T cells in 2011-2018, prior to COVID-19. After nine to ten days of culture, CD4+ T cells were isolated. As cell numbers allowed, unexposed-donor CD4+ T cells faced SARS-CoV-2 S/N and four cold-coronavirus spikes.

The sample was CD4+ T cells from PBMCs, cultured in vitro. The V and J genes are TRBV9 and TRBJ2-3; D tentatively fits TRBD1 or TRBD2 (5 bases each). The source is a human donor in good health. CDR3 sequence (DNA): TGTGCCAGCAGCGCCGCCGGGACCCAACATGTGGATACGCAGTATTTT. Its protein is CASSAAGTQHVDTQYF.